One T cell receptor beta chain is described in this entry. This clonotype was seen only a few times. The clone's antigen remains unknown. No per-base quality is available; no much larger clone lies one base away. The sample was run on an Illumina HiSeq 1500. The raw public data were reprocessed by TCRdb itself: fastp quality trimming at Q25, MiXCR clonotype calling, in-frame beta chains only. Every distinct CDR3 protein forms one entry, paired with its most common genes and DNA. The sample table contains 550,000 to 850,000 distinct CDR3 sequences; only one count was recorded for about 30% of them. The ten top clones hold 15% to 20% of the sample. The record originates from a study of T cell repertoires in cytomegalovirus infection (dated by TCRdb to between 2018 and 2021). Regarding the complete study: Recently identified HLA-C-restricted CMV epitopes, whose presentation resists viral immunomodulation, were targeted by peptide stimulations together with well-studied HLA-B-restricted epitopes. Donor HLA type was relevant to the analysis, as public TCR beta signatures indicated carriage of CMV infection together with the matching HLA type.

Findings and caveats that apply to the study as a whole: Cumulative frequency of public TCR beta family members discriminated carriers of CMV infection plus the relevant HLA type in this cohort and an independent approximately 370-donor cohort. The ex vivo response was dominated by HLA-C-restricted CMV-specific TCR beta clonotypes, which also provided the single most frequent clonotype in two of eight donors.

Read against the paper, the sample's treatment or condition label means: in vitro stimulation with specific CMV peptide epitopes to enrich CMV-specific T cells. The CDR3 measures 13 amino acids from cysteine to phenylalanine. Of all the DNA, just the CDR3 is kept, 39 bases in frame from base 1. The V end loses 1 base and the J end loses 6 bases, and a stretch of 10 bases separates them. The CDR1 and CDR2 encoded by the germline V gene (reference sequence) are SEHNR and FQNEAQ. This sequence originates from a human donor in good health (CMV status not recorded). Some clones in this sample may be carry-over from other donors' samples. Sample: cultured PBMCs, taken from culture after CMV antigen stimulation. The chain links TRBV7-9 with TRBJ2-7; no D gene call is confident. The DNA sequence reads TGTGCCAGCAGCTTAGAGGGTTCGTTCGAGCAGTACTTC. Translated, this gives CASSLEGSFEQYF.